Each of the 15 T cell receptor beta chains below was sequenced from the same sample in a study of T-cell reconstitution after alpha-beta-depleted transplantation in children. The TCRbeta library incorporated unique molecular identifiers. TCRdb passed the PCR reads through MiXCR, listing each CDR3 protein once. Counted here are over 150,000 distinct CDR3 sequences, 5.5% to 7% occurring once; the ten biggest clones make up around 5%. The input for sequencing was PBMCs, taken before TCRalphabeta/CD19-depleted stem cell transplant. All receptors derive from a boy younger than 10 with acute lymphoblastic leukemia, due to receive a stem cell transplant.

In this sample, this clonotype turned up many times. The genes are TRBV7-6 and TRBJ2-7, with a weak D call TRBD2 (5 bases). With 1 base removed from V and 6 bases from J, the gap between germline ends came to 10 bases. Germline loops: CDR1 SGHVS, CDR2 FNYEAQ. The length of the CDR3 is 13 residues. In DNA form, the CDR3 reads TGTGCCAGCAGCTTAGGCCCCGCGGGCGAGCAGTACTTC. This sequence encodes CASSLGPAGEQYF. Variable domain in full (rest from reference TRBV7-6 and TRBJ2-7): GAGVSQSPRYKVTKRGQDVALRCDPISGHVSLYWYRQALGQGPEFLTYFNYEAQQDKSGLPNDRFSAERPEGSISTLTIQRTEQRDSAMYRCASSLGPAGEQYFGPGTRLTVT.

There are many counts of this clonotype. The chain carries TRBV7-2 and TRBJ1-1; 10 bases map to TRBD1. The CDR3 has 15 amino acids. V gave up 5 bases and J gave up 5 bases; unmatched junction bases: 8. Germline values: CDR1 SGHTA, CDR2 FQGNSA. CDR3 nucleotides: TGTGCCAGCAGCCGGGGGGGACAGGGGTATACTGAAGCTTTCTTT. It codes for CASSRGGQGYTEAFF.

The chain joins TRBV20-1 to TRBJ1-6, with TRBD1 as a possible D gene (6 bases). V shed 6 bases and J shed 10 bases, with 19 bases lying between them. Per germline, CDR1 DFQATT and CDR2 SNEGSKA (reference sequence). The CDR3 sequence is 14 residues long. The CDR3 region is CSARGRAGQSPLHF. DNA of the CDR3: TGCAGTGCCAGGGGCCGGGCAGGGCAATCACCCCTCCACTTT.

The chain joins TRBV2 to TRBJ1-4, with D unresolved. CDR1 is SNHLY, CDR2 FYNNEI, per germline. V lost 5 bases to trimming and J lost 3 bases, with 10 bases between them. The CDR3 runs to 14 residues. The CDR3 nucleotides are TGTGCCAGCAGTATTGGGCTAGCTAATGAAAAACTGTTTTTT. Protein: CASSIGLANEKLFF.

This clonotype was detected only a few times. J is TRBJ2-4 and V is TRBV12-3 or TRBV12-4; 11 bases align to TRBD2. The length of the CDR3 is 22 residues. J gave up 0 bases and V 2 bases, and 18 bases lay outside the gene matches. The CDR3 nucleotides are TGTGCCAGCAGTTTAAACGGGTGGGGGAGACTAGCGGGACCCCTAGCCAAAAACATTCAGTACTTC. It specifies CASSLNGWGRLAGPLAKNIQYF.

This clonotype was picked up many times. The rearrangement joins TRBV28 to TRBJ2-1; D is perhaps TRBD2 (7 bases). Trimming shortened V by 6 bases and J by 15 bases, and 21 bases separated the two germline ends. CDR3 size: 13 residues. In germline, CDR1 is MDHEN, CDR2 SYDVKM. CDR3 residues: CASSPEERGGRFF. CDR3 DNA: TGTGCCAGCAGCCCCGAAGAAAGGGGGGGACGGTTCTTC. Drawing the rest from reference TRBV28 and TRBJ2-1, the complete variable domain is DVKVTQSSRYLVKRTGEKVFLECVQDMDHENMFWYRQDPGLGLRLIYFSYDVKMKEKGDIPEGYSVSREKKERFSLILESASTNQTSMYLCASSPEERGGRFFGPGTRLTVL.

This clonotype was observed at least ten times. The genes are TRBV5-4 and TRBJ2-3; D gene uncertain. The CDR3 runs to 15 residues. Trimming took off 4 bases at V and 3 bases at J, with 15 bases between the two ends. Germline lookup yields CDR1 SGHNT and CDR2 YYREEE (reference sequence). DNA for the CDR3: TGTGCCAGCAGCCCCGGGTTTGGGCGGACAGATACGCAGTATTTT. The encoded protein is CASSPGFGRTDTQYF.

The chain has TRBV12-5 and TRBJ2-5; D is perhaps TRBD2 (6 bases). This CDR3 region has 13 residues. Looked up from germline, CDR1 is LGHNT and CDR2 is FRNRAP. V gave up 6 bases and J gave up 5 bases, with 13 bases separating them. This CDR3 is CASGDPRGETQYF. The CDR3 DNA is TGTGCTAGTGGGGACCCACGGGGGGAGACCCAGTACTTC.

This clonotype was detected only a few times. For the CDR3, the DNA is TGTGCCAGCAGTAGGGAACCGGGACAGGGAACAGATACGCAGTATTTT. This encodes CASSREPGQGTDTQYF. The chain carries TRBV2 and TRBJ2-3; 9 positions match TRBD1. The CDR3 spans 16 residues. Germline trimming cut 5 bases from V and 3 bases from J; bases unmatched to any gene: 9. From germline, CDR1 is SNHLY and CDR2 FYNNEI.

This clonotype has just a few counts. This rearrangement joins TRBV28 to TRBJ2-5, with 13 bases matching TRBD2. The length of the CDR3 is 20 residues. After removal of 7 bases from V and 5 bases from J, the junction contained 22 bases not matched to a gene. The germline V gene encodes CDR1 MDHEN and CDR2 SYDVKM. CDR3 sequence: CASTPGLWGGLAGTGETQYF. CDR3 DNA sequence: TGTGCCAGCACTCCCGGGCTCTGGGGGGGACTAGCGGGGACCGGGGAGACCCAGTACTTC.

The chain links TRBV27 to TRBJ2-7; possible D gene TRBD2, 5 bases. V dropped 2 bases and J dropped 5 bases, with 10 bases sitting between them. CDR1 is MNHEY, CDR2 SMNVEV, per germline (reference sequence). CDR3 size: 13 residues. The CDR3: CASSLGGSHEQYF. The CDR3, as DNA: TGTGCCAGCAGTTTAGGAGGATCCCACGAGCAGTACTTC.

In this sample, this clonotype turned up a few times. This chain joins TRBV5-1 and TRBJ1-1; D call uncertain. The germline V gene encodes CDR1 SGHRS and CDR2 YFSETQ. The V and J ends lost 6 bases and 8 bases respectively, with 5 bases between them. This CDR3 comprises 9 residues. CDR3 protein: CASIQEAFF. CDR3 DNA: TGCGCCAGCATCCAAGAAGCTTTCTTT. Supplemented by reference TRBV5-1 and TRBJ1-1, the full variable domain reads KAGVTQTPRYLIKTRGQQVTLSCSPISGHRSVSWYQQTPGQGLQFLFEYFSETQRNKGNFPGRFSGRQFSNSRSEMNVSTLELGDSALYLCASIQEAFFGQGTRLTVV.

As concerns this clonotype: It may be a read error: a sequence one base away is much more abundant. The rearrangement links TRBV28 to TRBJ1-5; TRBD1 is a possible D gene (5 bases). CDR3 length: 14 amino acids. The germline gives CDR1 MDHEN, CDR2 SYDVKM. In nucleotides, the CDR3 is TGTTCCAGCAGTTTACCGCAGGGTAGAAAGCCCCAGCATTTT. As protein: CSSSLPQGRKPQHF.

This clonotype has a count of ten or more. V is TRBV4-3 and J is TRBJ2-7, with 8 bases matching TRBD1. Germline CDR1 and CDR2: LGHNA and YSLEER. V lost 1 base, J lost 3 bases, and 2 bases stayed unmatched. This CDR3 has 14 amino acids. The CDR3 DNA follows: TGCGCCAGCAGCCAAGGACAGGGGAACTACGAGCAGTACTTC. It encodes CASSQGQGNYEQYF.

This clonotype has a count of ten or more. The CDR3 loop reads CASSTPRGEGYTF. In nucleotides, the CDR3 is TGTGCCAGCAGCACCCCAAGAGGGGAGGGCTACACCTTC. The chain carries TRBV28 and TRBJ1-2; D possibly corresponds to TRBD1 (5 bases). The CDR3 length is 13 residues. From germline, CDR1 is MDHEN and CDR2 SYDVKM. The ends were cut back, 6 bases at V and 8 bases at J, with 16 bases in the middle.